This TCR beta chain was captured by sequencing in a study of T cell clonality in common variable immunodeficiency. Germline lookup yields CDR1 SGHRS and CDR2 YFSETQ. V trimming: 3 bases; J trimming: 2 bases; junction bases outside the gene matches: 8. The CDR3 has 17 residues. This table comes from immunoSEQ multiplex PCR, and its TCRdb copy is limited to in-frame clones, with some not included. The profile covers approximately 44,000 clones, none occurring a single time. This clone has a count of ten or more. Coverage ceases 3 residues before the CDR3 finishes, and the germline J gene fills in the end.

Source material: peripheral blood mononuclear cells. The rearrangement uses TRBV5-1 and TRBJ2-1; 10 nucleotides line up with TRBD2. This receptor was obtained from a person between 18 and 70 years old in good health. Incomplete CDR3 DNA: TGCGCCAGCAGCTGGCGACAAACTAGCGGGGCCTACAATGAG. This encodes CASSWRQTSGAYNE. The full CDR3 reads CASSWRQTSGAYNEQFF.